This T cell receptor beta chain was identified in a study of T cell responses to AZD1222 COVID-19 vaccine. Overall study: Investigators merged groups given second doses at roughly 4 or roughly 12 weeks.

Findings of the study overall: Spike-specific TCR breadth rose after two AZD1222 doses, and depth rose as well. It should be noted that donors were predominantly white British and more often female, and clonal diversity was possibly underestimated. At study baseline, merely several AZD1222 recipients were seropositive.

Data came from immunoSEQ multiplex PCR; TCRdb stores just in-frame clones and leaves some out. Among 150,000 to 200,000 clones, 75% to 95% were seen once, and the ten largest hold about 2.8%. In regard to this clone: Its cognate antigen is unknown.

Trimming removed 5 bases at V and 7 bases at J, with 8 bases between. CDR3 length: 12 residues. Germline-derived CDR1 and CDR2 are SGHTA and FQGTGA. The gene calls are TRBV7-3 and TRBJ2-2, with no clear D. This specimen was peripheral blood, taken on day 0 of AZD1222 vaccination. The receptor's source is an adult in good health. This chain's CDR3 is CASSSGGGELFF. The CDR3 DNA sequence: TGTGCCAGCAGCAGTGGTGGCGGGGAGCTGTTTTTT.